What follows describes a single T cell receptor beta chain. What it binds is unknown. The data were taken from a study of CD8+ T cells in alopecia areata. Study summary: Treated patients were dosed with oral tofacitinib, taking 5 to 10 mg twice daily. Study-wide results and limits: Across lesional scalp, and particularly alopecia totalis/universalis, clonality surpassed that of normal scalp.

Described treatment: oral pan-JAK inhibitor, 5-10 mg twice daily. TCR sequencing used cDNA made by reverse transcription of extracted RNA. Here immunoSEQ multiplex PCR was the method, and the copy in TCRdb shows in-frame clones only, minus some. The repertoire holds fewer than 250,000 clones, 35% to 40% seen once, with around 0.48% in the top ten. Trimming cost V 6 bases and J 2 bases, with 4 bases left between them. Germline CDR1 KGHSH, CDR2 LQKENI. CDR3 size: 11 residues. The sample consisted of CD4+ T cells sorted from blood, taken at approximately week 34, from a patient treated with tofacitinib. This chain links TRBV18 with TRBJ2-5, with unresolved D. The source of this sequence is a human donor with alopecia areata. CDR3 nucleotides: TGTGCCAGCTCGCATCAAGAGACCCAGTACTTC. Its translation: CASSHQETQYF.